What follows describes a single T cell receptor beta chain. Its cognate antigen is unknown. The data stem from a study of OX40 agonist ivuxolimab in advanced cancers. General study findings and limits: More expanded clones were seen, on average, in CD8+ T cells than in CD4+. At 0.1 to 3.0 mg/kg, CD4+ and CD8+ blood T cells expanded clonally by week 6.

There are 14 residues in the CDR3. The V gene end was trimmed by 2 bases and the J gene end by 7 bases; junction bases not matched to a gene: 4. Germline V CDR1 and CDR2: SGHAT, FQNNGV. Assay used: immunoSEQ multiplex PCR; TCRdb lists only in-frame clones, some missing. Altogether 55,000 or so clones are present, more than 70% being singletons, with the ten largest covering 6.9%. This TCR came from an adult with an advanced solid tumor such as melanoma, head and neck, liver or kidney cancer. The rearrangement uses TRBV11-2 and TRBJ2-7; 11 bases agree with TRBD2. The input for sequencing was CD4+ or CD8+ T cells sorted from blood, taken in a trial of the OX40 agonist ivuxolimab. Here the CDR3 reads CASSLRLAGGEQYF. CDR3 DNA sequence: TGTGCCAGCAGCTTACGGCTAGCGGGAGGTGAGCAGTACTTC.